These 10 T cell receptor beta chains came from one sample sequenced in a study of blood T cell repertoires in COVID-19. The protocol was immunoSEQ multiplex PCR, while the TCRdb copy is restricted to in-frame clones and leaves out a portion. This sample carries 300,000 to 350,000 clones, about 83% of them seen once, and the ten largest clones take 2.5% to 3.5%. The specimen was peripheral blood. The source of these receptors is a man younger than 45 with active or convalescent COVID-19.

J is TRBJ2-2 and V is TRBV6-1; TRBD1 matches at 7 bases. V was clipped by 2 bases and J by 2 bases; unmatched bases: 8. The CDR3 is 17 residues long. CDR1 is MNHNS, CDR2 SASEGT, per germline. CDR3 region: CASSESSGTVNTGELFF. In nucleotides, the CDR3 is TGTGCCAGCAGTGAATCTTCCGGGACAGTTAACACCGGGGAGCTGTTTTTT.

The J gene is TRBJ2-3, the V gene TRBV3-1 (or the pseudogene TRBV3-2); weak D call: TRBD1 (6 bases). Per the germline V gene, CDR1 is LGHDT and CDR2 is YNNKEL (reference sequence). The ends were cut back, 3 bases at V and 10 bases at J, with 11 bases in the middle. The CDR3 has 12 amino acids. The CDR3 nucleotides read TGTGCCAGCAGCCAGATCTCAGGGGCGCAGTATTTT. Amino acids: CASSQISGAQYF.

The chain couples TRBV4-3 to TRBJ1-1; the D gene is possibly TRBD1 (5 bases). CDR3 length equals 15 residues. Trimming stripped 0 bases from V and 11 bases from J, with 19 bases between. Germline V lookup: CDR1 LGHNA, CDR2 YSLEER. The CDR3 sequence: CASSQDRGRGYGAFF. As DNA, the CDR3 is TGCGCCAGCAGCCAAGATCGTGGAAGGGGCTATGGGGCTTTCTTT.

In this sample, this clone turned up once. The V gene is TRBV5-1, the J gene TRBJ1-2, with 7 positions matching TRBD1. Trimming removed 5 bases from V and 8 bases from J; junction bases left unmatched: 12. This CDR3 contains 14 residues. CDR1 is SGHRS, CDR2 YFSETQ, per germline. The chain's CDR3 is CASSWDSSGLGYTF. For the CDR3, the DNA is TGCGCCAGCAGTTGGGACAGCTCCGGCTTAGGCTACACCTTC.

There are a few counts of this clone. The CDR3 protein is CASSHHGPGLATNEKLFF. In DNA form, the CDR3 reads TGTGCCAGCAGCCATCACGGCCCAGGCCTTGCAACTAATGAAAAACTGTTTTTT. This sequence joins TRBV7-2 and TRBJ1-4; D not certain. Germline V gene lookup returns CDR1 SGHTA and CDR2 FQGNSA. The CDR3 extends over 18 amino acids. Trimming left V 5 bases short and J 0 bases short, with 19 bases between. The full variable domain, rest sourced from reference TRBV7-2 and TRBJ1-4, is GAGVSQSPSNKVTEKGKDVELRCDPISGHTALYWYRQSLGQGLEFLIYFQGNSAPDKSGLPSDRFSAERTGGSVSTLTIQRTQQEDSAVYLCASSHHGPGLATNEKLFFGSGTQLSVL.

This chain uses TRBV30 with TRBJ1-1; 7 bases fit TRBD1. There are 14 residues in the CDR3. Trimming took 3 bases from V and 1 from J; bases not matched to a gene: 5. In germline, CDR1 is GTSNPN, CDR2 SVGIG (reference sequence). The CDR3 bases are TGTGCCTGGAGGAGGGGGCAGGGGAACACTGAAGCTTTCTTT. Translated, it gives CAWRRGQGNTEAFF. Together with reference TRBV30 and TRBJ1-1, the CDR3 gives the full variable domain: SQTIHQWPATLVQPVGSPLSLECTVEGTSNPNLYWYRQAAGRGLQLLFYSVGIGQISSEVPQNLSASRPQDRQFILSSKKLLLSDSGFYLCAWRRGQGNTEAFFGQGTRLTVV.

This clone was observed a few times. CDR3 amino acids: CASSPPPGSPNTEAFF. CDR3 bases: TGTGCCAGCAGTCCACCTCCGGGTAGCCCGAACACTGAAGCTTTCTTT. The chain employs TRBV7-2 and TRBJ1-1; D gene uncertain. CDR3 length equals 16 residues. Germline CDR1 and CDR2: SGHTA and FQGNSA. Trimming removed 6 bases from V and 1 base from J, with 18 bases in between.

This CDR3 is CASSVTRRDSTEAFF. Written as DNA, the CDR3 is TGTGCCAGCAGCGTCACCCGCCGGGATAGCACTGAAGCTTTCTTT. V gene TRBV6-2 or TRBV6-3 combines with J gene TRBJ1-1; D not certain. The CDR3 is made up of 15 amino acids. With 6 bases removed from V and 4 bases from J, the gap between germline ends came to 18 bases. Germline V gene lookup returns CDR1 MNHEY and CDR2 SVGEGT.

The rearrangement links TRBV4-1 to TRBJ2-7; TRBD1 is a possible D gene (5 bases). The V and J ends lost 0 bases and 0 bases respectively, with 12 bases between them. The CDR3 sequence is 16 residues long. Germline V gene lookup returns CDR1 MGHRA and CDR2 YSYEKL. CDR3 in amino acids: CASSQEGQLSSYEQYF. The DNA for the CDR3 is TGCGCCAGCAGCCAAGAGGGGCAGTTAAGCTCCTACGAGCAGTACTTC.

V and J are TRBV24-1 and TRBJ1-4; D is unclear. Germline CDR1 reads KGHDR; CDR2 reads SFDVKD. Between the trimmed V and J ends, which lost 3 bases and 8 bases, there was a span of 6 bases. CDR3 length equals 12 residues. This CDR3 reads CATSDPQEKLFF. As DNA, the CDR3 is TGTGCCACCAGTGATCCACAGGAAAAACTGTTTTTT.